This passage covers 6 T cell receptor beta chains from one sample sequenced in a study of Tregs in tolerant kidney transplant recipients. Method: immunoSEQ multiplex PCR; TCRdb's copy keeps in-frame clones and lacks some. The specimen's table records about 52,000 clones. The input for sequencing was CD4+ T cells from blood, taken before the transplant. These receptors were collected from a human donor who received a combined kidney and bone marrow transplant.

In the case of this clone: The read ends 3 residues before the CDR3 terminus; that terminus is restored from the germline J gene. J is TRBJ2-3 and V is TRBV19, with 8 positions matching TRBD2. Germline V CDR1 and CDR2: LNHDA, SQIVND (reference sequence). The V and J ends lost 9 bases and 5 bases, in that order; junction bases with no gene match: 13. This CDR3 region has 15 residues. CDR3 DNA (partial): TGTGCCAGCCACCCTCGGGGGGGCCTGGGAGATACG. Translating it yields CASHPRGGLGDT. The CDR3 in its entirety is CASHPRGGLGDTQYF.

Partial CDR3 DNA: TGCAGCGGAGATGTCCCTTCCAGATGGAATGAG. Protein product: CSGDVPSRWNE. The whole CDR3 sequence reads CSGDVPSRWNEQFF. This chain joins TRBV29-1 and TRBJ2-1; D gene ambiguous. From the germline J gene comes the end of the CDR3, since the read stops 3 residues before it. Trimming removed 7 bases from V and 7 bases from J, with 20 bases in between. The CDR3 is 14 residues long. From germline, CDR1 is SQVTM and CDR2 ANQGSEA.

CDR3 DNA, as far as it was read: TGCAGCGTTGGGATCCTCGACAGGGTGAACACCGGGGAG. Encoded protein: CSVGILDRVNTGE. The whole CDR3 is CSVGILDRVNTGELFF. The chain combines TRBV29-1 with TRBJ2-2; TRBD1 matches 7 bases. The CDR3 end lies 3 residues beyond the end of the read and is filled in from the germline J gene. The CDR3 contains 16 residues. Germline-derived CDR1 and CDR2 are SQVTM and ANQGSEA. The junction had 9 bases not matched to a gene; V was cut back by 4 bases and J by 1 base.

On this clone itself: The read terminates 3 residues ahead of where the CDR3 ends, so the germline J gene completes it. The V call is TRBV7-6, the J call TRBJ2-3, with D possibly TRBD2 on 6 matching bases. The V gene's germline CDR1 is SGHVS and CDR2 FNYEAQ. The CDR3 has 16 residues. V was shortened by 5 bases and J by 0 bases, with 15 bases between the two germline ends. CDR3 bases read: TGTGCCAGCAGCCCAATAGCGGTAACTAGCACAGATACG. Translating gives CASSPIAVTSTDT. The whole CDR3 protein reads CASSPIAVTSTDTQYF.

To note about this clone: The read falls 3 residues short of the CDR3 end, and the missing part is taken from the germline J gene. The rearrangement joins TRBV7-2 to TRBJ2-7; 10 bases map to TRBD1. Trimming removed 5 bases from V and 2 bases from J; junction bases left unmatched: 6. The CDR3 has 15 residues. The germline gives CDR1 SGHTA, CDR2 FQGNSA. CDR3 DNA (partial): TGTGCCAGCAGCAGAGCAGGACAGGGGGCCTACGAG. Translation: CASSRAGQGAYE. The whole CDR3 reads CASSRAGQGAYEQYF. The variable domain in full, with the rest retrieved from reference TRBV7-2 and TRBJ2-7, is GAGVSQSPSNKVTEKGKDVELRCDPISGHTALYWYRQSLGQGLEFLIYFQGNSAPDKSGLPSDRFSAERTGGSVSTLTIQRTQQEDSAVYLCASSRAGQGAYEQYFGPGTRLTVT.

A note on this clone: The read is 3 residues too short to cover the CDR3 end, so that end is filled in from the germline J gene. The chain uses TRBV19 and TRBJ2-2; 10 positions agree with TRBD2. This CDR3 has 19 amino acids. After removal of 5 bases from V and 0 bases from J, the junction contained 12 bases not matched to a gene. Germline loops: CDR1 LNHDA, CDR2 SQIVND (reference sequence). The CDR3 sequence is CASSGWDLSGRTNTGELFF. The sequenced CDR3 bases are TGTGCCAGTAGTGGCTGGGACCTTAGCGGGAGGACGAACACCGGGGAG.